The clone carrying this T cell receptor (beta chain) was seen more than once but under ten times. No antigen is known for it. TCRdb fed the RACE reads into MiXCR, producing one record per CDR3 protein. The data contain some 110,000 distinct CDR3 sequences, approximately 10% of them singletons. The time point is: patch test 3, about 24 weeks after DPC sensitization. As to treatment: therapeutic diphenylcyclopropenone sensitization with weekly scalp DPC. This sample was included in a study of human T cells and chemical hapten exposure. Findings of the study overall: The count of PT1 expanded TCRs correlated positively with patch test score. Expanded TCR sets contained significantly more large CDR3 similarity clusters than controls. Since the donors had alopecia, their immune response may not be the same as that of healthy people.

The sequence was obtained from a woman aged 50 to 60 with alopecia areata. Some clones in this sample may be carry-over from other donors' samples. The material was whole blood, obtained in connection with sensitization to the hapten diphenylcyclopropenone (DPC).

CDR3 sequence (DNA): TGTGCCAGCAGTTCCGTAAACAACTTCGATAGCAATCAGCCCCAGCATTTT. Residues: CASSSVNNFDSNQPQHF. The chain uses TRBV28 and TRBJ1-5; D unresolved. Germline CDR1 reads MDHEN; CDR2 reads SYDVKM. V lost 4 bases and J lost 0, with 16 bases in between. This CDR3 contains 17 residues.